These 16 T cell receptor beta chains share one sample of origin, sequenced in a study of STAT5B mutations in CD4+ large granular lymphocyte leukemia. The data were produced by immunoSEQ multiplex PCR, yet TCRdb's version contains in-frame clones alone and is incomplete. The sample lists around 48,000 clones; under 80% were seen once. The specimen sequenced was CD4+ T cells from blood buffy coats. The receptors stem from a human donor in good health.

V gene TRBV7-9 combines with J gene TRBJ2-5; 13 bases are a match to TRBD2. Trimming took 4 bases from V and 2 from J; bases not matched to a gene: 1. The CDR3 extends over 15 amino acids. The V gene's germline CDR1 is SEHNR and CDR2 FQNEAQ (reference sequence). CDR3 bases: TGTGCCAGCAGCTCGGGACTAGCGGGGCAAGAGACCCAGTACTTC. Amino acids: CASSSGLAGQETQYF.

The rearrangement links TRBV9 to TRBJ2-3; D remains unclear. V shed 0 bases and J shed 4 bases, with 6 bases lying between them. Germline CDR1 is SGDLS and CDR2 is YYNGEE. The CDR3 totals 13 residues. The CDR3 coding sequence is TGTGCCAGCAGCGTAGCGGTCGCAGATACGCAGTATTTT. Translating it yields CASSVAVADTQYF.

This clone was observed a handful of times. V gene TRBV7-9 combines with J gene TRBJ2-3, with 10 bases fitting TRBD1. CDR1 and CDR2 (germline): SEHNR, FQNEAQ (reference sequence). Germline trimming cut 8 bases from V and 3 bases from J; bases unmatched to any gene: 8. The length of the CDR3 is 15 residues. The CDR3 sequence is CASGGQGIETDTQYF. The CDR3 nucleotides read TGTGCCAGCGGGGGACAGGGGATTGAAACAGATACGCAGTATTTT.

The chain carries TRBV6-6 and TRBJ2-2; D gene uncertain. This CDR3 is 11 amino acids long. The V and J ends lost 8 bases and 8 bases respectively, with 9 bases between them. CDR1 is MNHNY, CDR2 SVGAGI, per germline (reference sequence). The DNA for the CDR3 is TGTGCCAGCGAAAGACCTGGGGAGCTGTTTTTT. Its protein product is CASERPGELFF.

This clone has a single count. The V call is TRBV10-3, the J call TRBJ1-2, with a possible D match to TRBD1 (6 bases). V was shortened by 2 bases and J by 2 bases, with 6 bases between the two germline ends. This CDR3 is 13 amino acids long. The germline gives CDR1 ENHRY, CDR2 SYGVKD. The CDR3 reads CAISEGQNYGYTF. CDR3 nucleotide sequence: TGTGCCATCAGTGAGGGACAGAACTATGGCTACACCTTC.

This clone was counted only a few times. The rearrangement uses TRBV2 and TRBJ1-1; unclear D gene. Germline lookup yields CDR1 SNHLY and CDR2 FYNNEI. V was shortened by 3 bases and J by 4 bases, with 6 bases between the two germline ends. The CDR3 has 12 amino acids. The CDR3 reads CASSDGGTEAFF. CDR3 nucleotide sequence: TGTGCCAGCAGTGACGGTGGCACTGAAGCTTTCTTT. Full variable domain (remainder filled in from reference TRBV2 and TRBJ1-1): EPEVTQTPSHQVTQMGQEVILRCVPISNHLYFYWYRQILGQKVEFLVSFYNNEISEKSEIFDDQFSVERPDGSNFTLKIRSTKLEDSAMYFCASSDGGTEAFFGQGTRLTVV.

This clone was picked up a small number of times. The J gene is TRBJ1-6, the V gene TRBV7-2; D gene ambiguous. The CDR3 covers 14 residues. Trimming stripped 1 base from V and 9 bases from J, with 10 bases between. CDR1 SGHTA and CDR2 FQGNSA come from the germline V gene. The CDR3 nucleotides are TGTGCCAGCAGCTTAGACAGTTCCTTTTCACCCCTCCACTTT. Its translation: CASSLDSSFSPLHF.

V is TRBV6-1 and J is TRBJ2-3; no reliable D call. Per the germline V gene, CDR1 is MNHNS and CDR2 is SASEGT. Between the trimmed V and J ends, which lost 4 bases and 2 bases, there was a span of 10 bases. This CDR3 contains 14 residues. CDR3: CASSVQVHTDTQYF. The CDR3 DNA reads TGTGCCAGCAGTGTGCAAGTCCACACAGATACGCAGTATTTT.

The rearrangement joins TRBV19 to TRBJ1-2, with 8 bases that match TRBD1. V was pared by 4 bases and J by 4 bases, with 8 bases of the junction left unmatched. This CDR3 is built from 15 residues. CDR1 and CDR2 (germline): LNHDA, SQIVND (reference sequence). The CDR3 DNA sequence: TGTGCCAGTAGTAAGCTGGACAGGGTTCCCTATGGCTACACCTTC. Translation gives CASSKLDRVPYGYTF.

The chain combines TRBV6-1 with TRBJ2-7; tentatively, D is TRBD1 (7 bases). The CDR3 totals 15 residues. V was clipped by 2 bases and J by 4 bases, with 15 bases between them. The V gene's germline CDR1 is MNHNS and CDR2 SASEGT. This CDR3 reads CASSESAGGFYEQYF. The DNA of the CDR3 is TGTGCCAGCAGTGAATCGGCAGGGGGGTTTTACGAGCAGTACTTC.

This clone was counted once. V gene TRBV30 combines with J gene TRBJ2-5, with TRBD1 matching over 11 bases. The DNA end is a closer match to TRBJ2-7, so the J assignment may be wrong. Germline assignment: CDR1 GTSNPN and CDR2 SVGIG (reference sequence). The CDR3 totals 16 residues. DNA of the CDR3: TGTGCCTGGAGTACAAAAGCCGGGACAGGGGGCTACGAGCAGTACTTC. It yields the protein CAWSTKAGTGGYEQYF.

The rearrangement links TRBV4-2 to TRBJ1-2, with D maybe TRBD1 (6 bases). The CDR3 runs to 15 residues. Trimming removed 0 bases from V and 5 bases from J, with 13 bases in between. CDR1 and CDR2 from the germline V gene are LGHNA and YNFKEQ. The CDR3 here is CASSQDSATGYGYTF. For the CDR3, the DNA is TGTGCCAGCAGCCAAGATTCGGCGACAGGTTATGGCTACACCTTC.

This clone was detected a few times. The V and J genes are TRBV5-1 and TRBJ2-5; perhaps D is TRBD1 or TRBD2 (5 bases each). V shed 1 base and J shed 1 base, with 11 bases lying between them. Looked up from germline, CDR1 is SGHRS and CDR2 is YFSETQ. This CDR3 has 15 residues. The CDR3 nucleotides are TGCGCCAGCAGCTTGACGGGGCAGGTCCAAGAGACCCAGTACTTC. It encodes CASSLTGQVQETQYF.

The CDR3 loop reads CASSRPREGQGIQPQHF. The CDR3 DNA is TGTGCCAGCAGCCGTCCGCGCGAAGGACAGGGTATTCAGCCCCAGCATTTT. The chain links TRBV7-8 to TRBJ1-5; 8 bases fit TRBD1. The V gene's germline CDR1 is SGHVS and CDR2 FQNEAQ. The CDR3 length is 17 residues. Losses at the gene ends were 5 bases for V and 6 bases for J; bases not matched to a gene: 15. Full variable domain (outside the CDR3, taken from reference TRBV7-8 and TRBJ1-5): GAGVSQSPRYKVAKRGQDVALRCDPISGHVSLFWYQQALGQGPEFLTYFQNEAQLDKSGLPSDRFFAERPEGSVSTLKIQRTQQEDSAVYLCASSRPREGQGIQPQHFGDGTRLSIL.

The chain uses TRBV30 and TRBJ2-5; 7 bases map to TRBD1. Germline CDR1 reads GTSNPN; CDR2 reads SVGIG (reference sequence). J gave up 5 bases and V 2 bases, and 14 bases lay outside the gene matches. The CDR3 runs 16 residues. CDR3 residues: CAWSSTSDRTRETQYF. CDR3 bases: TGTGCCTGGAGTAGTACTTCGGACAGGACTCGGGAGACCCAGTACTTC.

This clone was seen a few times. The chain is built from TRBV15 and TRBJ1-6; D is uncertain. With 2 bases removed from V and 12 bases from J, the gap between germline ends came to 8 bases. The CDR3 runs 12 residues. In germline, CDR1 is LNHNV, CDR2 YYDKDF (reference sequence). Here the CDR3 reads CATSRQDRPLHF. Written as DNA, the CDR3 is TGTGCCACCAGCAGACAGGATAGACCCCTCCACTTT.